This T cell receptor (beta chain) comes out of a study of CD8+ T cells in alopecia areata. The CDR3 has 17 residues. Trimming removed 0 bases at V and 6 bases at J, with 17 bases between. Looked up from germline, CDR1 is MGHRA and CDR2 is YSYEKL. In this sample, this clone turned up once. Antigen specificity is unknown. Given a far larger clone just one base away, this is likely a sequencing read error. After isolation, RNA underwent reverse transcription to generate cDNA as the sequencing template. Here immunoSEQ multiplex PCR was the method, and the copy in TCRdb shows in-frame clones only, minus some. This repertoire shows around 30,000 clones, approximately 80% found once; its top ten account for about a fifth. Study results and limitations: In lesional scalp, particularly from alopecia totalis/universalis, clonality was higher than in normal scalp. Sequencing of scalp tissue also captures the resident alphabeta T cells of normal skin.

The V call is TRBV4-1, the J call TRBJ2-2; D call uncertain. This TCR was recovered from a human donor with alopecia areata. The sample taken for sequencing was NKG2D-low CD8+ T cells sorted from blood. CDR3 in DNA: TGCGCCAGCAGCCAAGAACCGGACCCGCCGGGCTCCGGGGAGCTGTTTTTT. This encodes CASSQEPDPPGSGELFF.